This T cell receptor (beta chain) was identified during a study of blood T cell repertoires in COVID-19. Study-level information: In each case, the material was cDNA or gDNA derived from T cells, B-cell-depleted T cells, or PBMCs.

Recruits, aged about 18 to 95 years, lived in 24 US areas. Donors of Cohort 3 who recovered were those that had two negative PCRs, clearance, or symptom resolution. This clone was seen only once. This CDR3 region has 15 residues. V lost 0 bases and J lost 0, with 6 bases in between. Germline-derived CDR1 and CDR2 are LGHNT and FRNRAP. Under the authors' procedure: Reference gene primers were amplified, and this amplification served to estimate nucleated cell counts. Using immunoSEQ multiplex PCR, the repertoire was profiled, and TCRdb retains in-frame clones only, with some absent. The D gene and trimming were derived from the DNA, and the V and J assignments and clone size from that table. The sample consists of about 470,000 clones, 75% to 90% of them appearing once.

The V call is TRBV12-5, the J call TRBJ1-3; D unresolved. The sample was PBMCs or T cells enriched from blood (not recorded which). The TCR sequence derives from a woman in her late teens or twenties who had recovered from COVID-19. The CDR3 loop is CASGLVLYSGNTIYF. In DNA form, the CDR3 reads TGTGCTAGTGGTTTGGTGCTCTACTCTGGAAACACCATATATTTT. Based on the CDR3 plus reference TRBV12-5 and TRBJ1-3, the full variable domain is DARVTQTPRHKVTEMGQEVTMRCQPILGHNTVFWYRQTMMQGLELLAYFRNRAPLDDSGMPKDRFSAEMPDATLATLKIQPSEPRDSAVYFCASGLVLYSGNTIYFGEGSWLTVV.